This paragraph reports one T cell receptor (beta chain). This sample was taken from a study of blood T cell repertoires in COVID-19. V was pared by 3 bases and J by 5 bases, with 13 bases between. This CDR3 is built from 15 residues. In germline, CDR1 is MNHNY, CDR2 SVGAGI (reference sequence). Sequencing used immunoSEQ multiplex PCR; TCRdb keeps in-frame clones, though not all of them. This table has roughly 25,000 clones, about 83% appearing once. The chain carries TRBV6-6 and TRBJ2-2; a possible D gene is TRBD2 (6 bases). The sample was peripheral blood. The clonotype comes from a human donor with active COVID-19. The donor label of this sample is uncertain. CDR3 protein: CASSYGGKVTGELFF. The CDR3 coding sequence is TGTGCCAGCAGTTATGGGGGGAAGGTAACCGGGGAGCTGTTTTTT.